The present TCR beta chain was sequenced within a study of vaccination and CD4 T cells after COVID-19. Turning to the study itself: Sampling that followed vaccination took place a median approximately 79 days after dose two, within a range of 14 to 241. Whole-study results and caveats: The authors identified 304 of 307 vaccine-specific clones in convalescent patients as spike mono-reactive.

As for treatment: approximately 9-day PBMC culture with coronavirus spike peptide pools or control peptides (ViraFEST assay). V was clipped by 6 bases and J by 4 bases; unmatched bases: 11. The CDR3 totals 16 residues. Sequencing of DNA taken from cultured CD4+ T cells relied on the Oncomine TCR Beta short-read assay. The source of extracted genomic DNA was cultured CD4+ T cells. Each CDR3 protein gets one entry after TCRdb re-called the PCR reads with MiXCR. The repertoire has some 21,000 distinct CDR3 sequences, under 45% of them found once; the top ten carry approximately 14%. About this clonotype: Its antigen is unidentified.

The TCR originated in a human donor with COVID-19. This rearrangement joins TRBV12-3 or TRBV12-4 to TRBJ1-5; 8 bases map to TRBD1. The sample consisted of cultured CD4+ T cells from blood. CDR3 nucleotide sequence: TGTGCCAGCAGCGATACAGGGGGACGCGGGAATCAGCCCCAGCATTTT. This gives the protein CASSDTGGRGNQPQHF.